The clone carrying this TCR beta chain appeared a few times. Its antigen is unknown. This record comes from a study of CD8 T cells in ankylosing spondylitis. Study-level findings and limits: Reportedly, matched ankylosing spondylitis synovial fluid was significantly enriched for disease-linked clones.

CDR1 is SGHAT and CDR2 is FQNNGV in the germline V gene. V shed 1 base and J shed 0 bases, with 8 bases lying between them. The CDR3 contains 15 residues. Molecular-barcoded quantitative 5'-RACE produced these TCR beta libraries. Each CDR3 protein gets one entry after TCRdb re-called the 5' RACE reads with MiXCR. The sample holds roughly 260,000 distinct CDR3 sequences, around 20% seen once. This receptor was obtained from a male donor with ankylosing spondylitis or in good health (not recorded which). Sequenced: blood, either unsorted or a sorted T cell fraction (not recorded which). The rearrangement links TRBV11-2 to TRBJ2-3, with D unclear. DNA for the CDR3: TGTGCCAGCAGCTTAGGTAGCACTAGCACAGATACGCAGTATTTT. Amino acid sequence: CASSLGSTSTDTQYF. Together with reference TRBV11-2 and TRBJ2-3, the CDR3 gives the full variable domain: EAGVAQSPRYKIIEKRQSVAFWCNPISGHATLYWYQQILGQGPKLLIQFQNNGVVDDSQLPKDRFSAERLKGVDSTLKIQPAKLEDSAVYLCASSLGSTSTDTQYFGPGTRLTVL.